This TCR beta chain derives from a study of identifying expanded T cells in peripheral blood. Regarding the study as a whole: Over about two and four weeks, about 15 and 18 clones changed, versus around 1.2 between replicates. Roughly two-week clone count variance significantly increased as total template count grew.

Generated by immunoSEQ multiplex PCR, the TCRdb table keeps only in-frame clones and is missing some. The sample records about 80,000 clones, about 90% being singletons. The CDR3 runs 12 residues. Germline V gene lookup returns CDR1 SGHRS and CDR2 YFSETQ. Trimming took 5 bases from V and 4 from J, leaving 10 bases between them. Healthy donors had no documented immune events, such as infections, while sampled. A note on this clone: Its specificity is not known.

Specimen: blood. V usage is TRBV5-1 and J usage is TRBJ2-7, with D perhaps matching TRBD1 (6 bases). The sequence came from a person aged 18 to 70 in good health. The CDR3 nucleotides are TGCGCCAGCAGGCTTACAGGGTACGAGCAGTACTTC. Translated: CASRLTGYEQYF.